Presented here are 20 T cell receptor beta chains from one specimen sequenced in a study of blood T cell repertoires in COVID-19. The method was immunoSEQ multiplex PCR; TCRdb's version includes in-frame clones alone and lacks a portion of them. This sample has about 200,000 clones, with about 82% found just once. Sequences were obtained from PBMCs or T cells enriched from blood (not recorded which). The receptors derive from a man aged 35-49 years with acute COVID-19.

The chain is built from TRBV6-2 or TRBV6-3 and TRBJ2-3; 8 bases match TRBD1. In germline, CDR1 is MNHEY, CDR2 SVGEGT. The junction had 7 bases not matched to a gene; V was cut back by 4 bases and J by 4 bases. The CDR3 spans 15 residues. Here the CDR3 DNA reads TGTGCCAGCAGTTCTCTGGACAGGGAGGCAGATACGCAGTATTTT. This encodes CASSSLDREADTQYF.

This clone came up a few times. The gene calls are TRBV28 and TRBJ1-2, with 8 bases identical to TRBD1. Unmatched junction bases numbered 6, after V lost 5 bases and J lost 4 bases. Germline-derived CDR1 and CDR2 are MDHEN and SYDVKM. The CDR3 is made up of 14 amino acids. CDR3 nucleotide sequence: TGTGCCAGCAGTATCTACAGGGGGGGCTATGGCTACACCTTC. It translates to CASSIYRGGYGYTF.

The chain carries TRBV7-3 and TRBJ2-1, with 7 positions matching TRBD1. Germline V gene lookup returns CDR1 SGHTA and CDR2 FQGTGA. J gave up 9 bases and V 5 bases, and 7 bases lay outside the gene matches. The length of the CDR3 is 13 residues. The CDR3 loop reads CASSVQGRSEQFF. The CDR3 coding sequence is TGTGCCAGCAGCGTACAGGGGCGGAGTGAGCAGTTCTTC.

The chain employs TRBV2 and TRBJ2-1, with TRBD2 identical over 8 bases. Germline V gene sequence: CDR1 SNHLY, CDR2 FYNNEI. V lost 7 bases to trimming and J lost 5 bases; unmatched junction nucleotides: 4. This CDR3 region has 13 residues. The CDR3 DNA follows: TGTGCCAGCACAAGCGGGAGTAACAATGAGCAGTTCTTC. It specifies CASTSGSNNEQFF.

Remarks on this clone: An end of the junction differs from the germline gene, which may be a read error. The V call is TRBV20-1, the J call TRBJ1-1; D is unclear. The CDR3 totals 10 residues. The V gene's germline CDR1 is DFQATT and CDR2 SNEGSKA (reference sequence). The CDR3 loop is CSAREKRLRF. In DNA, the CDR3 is TGCAGTGCTAGGGAGAAGAGACTCCGGTTT.

The CDR3 nucleotides are TGTGCCAGCAGCTTAGGCCGAGGGGGGGCCTACGAGCAGTACTTC. This codes for CASSLGRGGAYEQYF. The chain links TRBV7-2 to TRBJ2-7; D may be TRBD2 (7 bases). CDR1 SGHTA and CDR2 FQGNSA come from the germline V gene. CDR3 length: 15 amino acids. Trimming removed 1 base at V and 2 bases at J, with 12 bases between.

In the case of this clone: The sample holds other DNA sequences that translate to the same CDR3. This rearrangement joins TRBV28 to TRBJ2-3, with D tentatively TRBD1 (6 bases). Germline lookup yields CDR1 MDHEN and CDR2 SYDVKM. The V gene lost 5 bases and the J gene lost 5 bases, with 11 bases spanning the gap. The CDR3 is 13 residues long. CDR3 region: CASSLGAGDTQYF. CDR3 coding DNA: TGTGCCAGCAGTCTGGGGGCGGGAGATACGCAGTATTTT.

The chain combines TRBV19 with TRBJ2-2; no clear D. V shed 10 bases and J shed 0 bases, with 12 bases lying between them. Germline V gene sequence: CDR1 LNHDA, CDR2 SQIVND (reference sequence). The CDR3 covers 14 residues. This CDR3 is CATGSSTNTGELFF. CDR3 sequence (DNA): TGTGCCACCGGGTCCTCCACGAACACCGGGGAGCTGTTTTTT.

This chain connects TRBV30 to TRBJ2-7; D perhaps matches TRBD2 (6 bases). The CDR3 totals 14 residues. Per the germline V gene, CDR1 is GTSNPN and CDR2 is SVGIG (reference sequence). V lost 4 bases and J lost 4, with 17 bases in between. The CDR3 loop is CAWTSSSGRYEQYF. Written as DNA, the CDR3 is TGTGCCTGGACCTCCTCTTCAGGGAGGTACGAGCAGTACTTC.

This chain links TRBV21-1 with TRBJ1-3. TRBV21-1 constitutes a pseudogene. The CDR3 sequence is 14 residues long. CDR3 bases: TGTGCCAGCCCCAGGAGGGCCTCTGGAAACACCATATATTTT. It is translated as CASPRRASGNTIYF.

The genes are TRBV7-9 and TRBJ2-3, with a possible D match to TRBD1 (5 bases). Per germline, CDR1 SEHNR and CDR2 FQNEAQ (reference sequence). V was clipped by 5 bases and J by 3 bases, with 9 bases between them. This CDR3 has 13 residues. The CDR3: CASSPGWTDTQYF. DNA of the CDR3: TGTGCCAGCAGCCCAGGGTGGACAGATACGCAGTATTTT.

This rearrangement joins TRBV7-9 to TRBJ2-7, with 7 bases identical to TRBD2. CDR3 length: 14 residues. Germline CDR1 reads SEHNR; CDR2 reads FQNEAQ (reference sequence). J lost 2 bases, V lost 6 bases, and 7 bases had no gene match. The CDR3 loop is CASSFTSEPYEQYF. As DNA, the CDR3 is TGTGCCAGCAGTTTTACTAGCGAACCCTACGAGCAGTACTTC.

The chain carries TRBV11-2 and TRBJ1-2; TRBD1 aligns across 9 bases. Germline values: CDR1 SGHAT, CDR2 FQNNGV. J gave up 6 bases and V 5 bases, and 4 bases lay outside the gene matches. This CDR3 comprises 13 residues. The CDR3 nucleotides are TGTGCCAGCAGCCGCGGGACAGGGAATGGCTACACCTTC. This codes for CASSRGTGNGYTF.

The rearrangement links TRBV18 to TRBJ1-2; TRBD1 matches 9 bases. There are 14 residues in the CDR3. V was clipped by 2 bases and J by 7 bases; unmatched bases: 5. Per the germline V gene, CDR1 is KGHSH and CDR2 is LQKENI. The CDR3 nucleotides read TGTGCCAGCTCACCAAGGGACAGGGCCCGTGGCTACACCTTC. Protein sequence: CASSPRDRARGYTF. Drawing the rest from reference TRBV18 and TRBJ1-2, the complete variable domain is NAGVMQNPRHLVRRRGQEARLRCSPMKGHSHVYWYRQLPEEGLKFMVYLQKENIIDESGMPKERFSAEFPKEGPSILRIQQVVRGDSAAYFCASSPRDRARGYTFGSGTRLTVV.

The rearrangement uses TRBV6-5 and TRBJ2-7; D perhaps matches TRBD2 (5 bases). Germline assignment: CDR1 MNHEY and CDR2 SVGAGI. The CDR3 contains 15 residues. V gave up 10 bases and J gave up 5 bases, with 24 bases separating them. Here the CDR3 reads CATDLPTSPFHEQYF. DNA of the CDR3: TGTGCCACCGACTTACCTACTAGTCCGTTCCACGAGCAGTACTTC.

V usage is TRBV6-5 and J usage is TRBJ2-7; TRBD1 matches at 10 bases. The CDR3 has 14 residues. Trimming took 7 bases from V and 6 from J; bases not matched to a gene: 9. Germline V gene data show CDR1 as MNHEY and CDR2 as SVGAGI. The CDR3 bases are TGTGCCAGCAAAGCCGGGACAGGGGCCTTCGAGCAGTACTTC. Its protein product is CASKAGTGAFEQYF.

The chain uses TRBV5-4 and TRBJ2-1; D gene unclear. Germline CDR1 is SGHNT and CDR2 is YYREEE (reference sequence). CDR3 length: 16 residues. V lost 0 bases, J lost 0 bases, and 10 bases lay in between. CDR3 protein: CASSLEKVASYNEQFF. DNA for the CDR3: TGTGCCAGCAGCTTGGAGAAGGTAGCCTCCTACAATGAGCAGTTCTTC. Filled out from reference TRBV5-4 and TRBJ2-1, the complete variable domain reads ETGVTQSPTHLIKTRGQQVTLRCSSQSGHNTVSWYQQALGQGPQFIFQYYREEENGRGNFPPRFSGLQFPNYSSELNVNALELDDSALYLCASSLEKVASYNEQFFGPGTRLTVL.

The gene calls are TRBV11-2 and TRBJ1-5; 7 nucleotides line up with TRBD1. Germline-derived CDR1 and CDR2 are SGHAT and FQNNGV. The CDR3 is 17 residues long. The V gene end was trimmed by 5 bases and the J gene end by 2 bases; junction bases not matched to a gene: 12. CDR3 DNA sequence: TGTGCCAGCAGCCGGCAAACAGGGGCGCGGGGCAATCAGCCCCAGCATTTT. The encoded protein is CASSRQTGARGNQPQHF.

The CDR3 loop is CASRPGQGTEAFF. CDR3 DNA sequence: TGTGCCAGCCGACCGGGACAGGGAACTGAAGCTTTCTTT. The chain combines TRBV10-3 with TRBJ1-1; TRBD1 aligns across 9 bases. Unmatched junction bases numbered 8, after V lost 10 bases and J lost 5 bases. Germline-derived CDR1 and CDR2 are ENHRY and SYGVKD. There are 13 residues in the CDR3.

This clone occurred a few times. The CDR3 reads CASSPLGGATGELFF. The CDR3 DNA sequence: TGTGCCAGCAGCCCCTTAGGGGGGGCCACCGGGGAGCTGTTTTTT. The chain recombines TRBV11-3 with TRBJ2-2, with D perhaps matching TRBD2 (7 bases). The CDR3 covers 15 residues. Germline-derived CDR1 and CDR2 are SGHNT and YENEEA. V was trimmed by 5 bases and J by 4 bases, leaving 14 bases between them. Combining the CDR3 with reference TRBV11-3 and TRBJ2-2 gives the whole variable domain EAGVVQSPRYKIIEKKQPVAFWCNPISGHNTLYWYLQNLGQGPELLIRYENEEAVDDSQLPKDRFSAERLKGVDSTLKIQPAELGDSAVYLCASSPLGGATGELFFGEGSRLTVL.